There are many counts of the clone carrying this T cell receptor beta chain. No antigen is known for it. The V gene's germline CDR1 is MNHEY and CDR2 SMNVEV (reference sequence). V gave up 3 bases and J gave up 6 bases; unmatched junction bases: 9. The CDR3 extends over 15 amino acids. This record comes from a study of T cells in Graves' hyperthyroidism and ophthalmopathy. Study results and limitations: A median 6.5 months before onset, the model predicted ophthalmopathy.

Amplified TCR beta CDR3 regions derived from RNA transcripts. First-round RT-PCR with HTBI primers amplified the TCR CDR3 region. TCRdb reanalysed the multiplex PCR reads using MiXCR and keeps one entry per CDR3 protein. Here the sample spans fewer than 700,000 distinct CDR3 sequences, more than 15% being singletons. Pregnant or lactating patients were excluded, as were those with uncontrolled infection or other autoimmune disease. The PBMCs studied were ones that came from 10 ml fresh peripheral blood. V is TRBV27 and J is TRBJ2-7; 9 bases agree with TRBD1. This clonotype originated in a woman aged 18-29 years with Graves' ophthalmopathy. The sequencing input was blood. CDR3 sequence: CASSLGGTGKGEQYF. The DNA of the CDR3 is TGTGCCAGCAGTTTGGGGGGGACAGGGAAAGGCGAGCAGTACTTC.